Sequencing of this T cell receptor (beta chain) was carried out in a study of Ad26.COV2.S vaccination and SARS-CoV-2 variants. About the research overall: Sample donor was a member of the COV1001 Ad26.COV2.S trial arm.

Trimming took off 0 bases at V and 4 bases at J, with 9 bases between the two ends. CDR1 is LGHNA and CDR2 is YNFKEQ in the germline V gene. The CDR3 runs to 14 residues. Study results and caveats: TCR breadth and depth estimates may have understated total T cell responses.

Treatment in this sample: approximately 18 received Ad26.COV2.S at low or high dose, single or two shots; about five received placebo; per-sample allocation not given. On day 63 after the first injection, vaccine and placebo recipients gave samples. Assay used: immunoSEQ multiplex PCR; TCRdb lists only in-frame clones, some missing. In the table there are approximately 480,000 clones, around 90% of which are singletons. This clone showed up just once. Its antigen is as yet unknown. The genes are TRBV4-2 and TRBJ1-2; D is uncertain. This sequence originates from a person between 18 and 59 years old who received the Ad26.COV2.S COVID-19 vaccine or a placebo. This specimen was peripheral blood, taken in a trial of Ad26.COV2.S vaccine versus placebo. The CDR3 DNA follows: TGTGCCAGCAGCCAAGATCCGCTGAGCTATGGCTACACCTTC. This encodes CASSQDPLSYGYTF.